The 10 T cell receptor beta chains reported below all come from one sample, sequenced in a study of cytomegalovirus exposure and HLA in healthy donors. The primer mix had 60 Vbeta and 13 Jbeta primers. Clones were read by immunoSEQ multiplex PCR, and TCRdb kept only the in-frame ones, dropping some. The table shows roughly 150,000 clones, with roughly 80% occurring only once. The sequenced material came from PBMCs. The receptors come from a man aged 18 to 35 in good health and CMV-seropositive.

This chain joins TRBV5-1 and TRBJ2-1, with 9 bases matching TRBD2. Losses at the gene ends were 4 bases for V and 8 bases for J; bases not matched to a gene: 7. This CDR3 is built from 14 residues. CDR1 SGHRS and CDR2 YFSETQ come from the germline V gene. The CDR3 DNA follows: TGCGCCAGCAGCCCGCCGGGACTAGCCCATGAGCAGTTCTTC. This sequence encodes CASSPPGLAHEQFF.

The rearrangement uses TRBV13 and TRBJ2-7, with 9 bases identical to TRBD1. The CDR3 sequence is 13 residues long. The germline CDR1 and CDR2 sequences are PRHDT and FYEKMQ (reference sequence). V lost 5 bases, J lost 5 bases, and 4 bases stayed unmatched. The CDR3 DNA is TGTGCCAGCAGCGCGGGACAGGGAGACGAGCAGTACTTC. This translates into CASSAGQGDEQYF.

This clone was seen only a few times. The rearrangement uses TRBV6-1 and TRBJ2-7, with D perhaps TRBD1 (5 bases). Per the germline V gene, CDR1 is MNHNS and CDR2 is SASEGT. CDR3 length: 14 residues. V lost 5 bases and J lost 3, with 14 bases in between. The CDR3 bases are TGTGCCAGCAGTAGGCTGGAAAGGGGCTACGAGCAGTACTTC. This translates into CASSRLERGYEQYF.

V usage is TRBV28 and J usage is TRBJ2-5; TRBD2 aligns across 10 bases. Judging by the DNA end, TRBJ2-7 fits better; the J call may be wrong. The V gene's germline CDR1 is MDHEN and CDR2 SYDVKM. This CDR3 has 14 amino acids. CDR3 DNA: TGTGCCAGCAGGGAAGCGGGAGGGCCCTACGAGCAGTACTTC. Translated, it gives CASREAGGPYEQYF.

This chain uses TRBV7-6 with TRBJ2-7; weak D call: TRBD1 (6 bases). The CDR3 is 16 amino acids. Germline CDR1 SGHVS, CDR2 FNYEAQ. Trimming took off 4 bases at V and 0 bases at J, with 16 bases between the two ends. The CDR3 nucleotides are TGTGCCAGCAGCTCATGGCCCAGAGGGGGCTCCTACGAGCAGTACTTC. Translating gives CASSSWPRGGSYEQYF.

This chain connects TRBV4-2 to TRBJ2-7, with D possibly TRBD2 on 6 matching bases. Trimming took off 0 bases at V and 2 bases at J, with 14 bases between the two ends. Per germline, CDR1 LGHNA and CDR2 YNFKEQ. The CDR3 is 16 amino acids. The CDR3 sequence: CASSQDFSSGAYEQYF. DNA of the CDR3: TGTGCCAGCAGCCAAGATTTTAGTAGCGGAGCCTACGAGCAGTACTTC.

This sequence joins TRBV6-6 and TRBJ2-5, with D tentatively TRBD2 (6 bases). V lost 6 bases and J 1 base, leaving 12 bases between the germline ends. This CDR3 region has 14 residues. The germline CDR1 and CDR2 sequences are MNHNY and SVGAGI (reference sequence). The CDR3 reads CASRTRGLQETQYF. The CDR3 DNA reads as TGTGCCAGCAGAACTAGGGGACTCCAAGAGACCCAGTACTTC.

This CDR3 is CASSFLGRGAGNTIYF. The CDR3 DNA reads TGCGCCAGCAGCTTTTTAGGACGGGGAGCTGGAAACACCATATATTTT. V is TRBV5-1 and J is TRBJ1-3; D uncertain. Germline CDR1 is SGHRS and CDR2 is YFSETQ. V gave up 2 bases and J gave up 2 bases, with 14 bases separating them. There are 16 residues in the CDR3.

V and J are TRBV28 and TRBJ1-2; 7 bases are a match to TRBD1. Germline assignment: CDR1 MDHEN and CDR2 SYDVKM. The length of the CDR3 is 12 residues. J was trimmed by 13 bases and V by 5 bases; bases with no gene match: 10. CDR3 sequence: CASSQRQGRTTF. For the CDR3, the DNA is TGTGCCAGCAGTCAGAGACAGGGAAGGACCACCTTC.

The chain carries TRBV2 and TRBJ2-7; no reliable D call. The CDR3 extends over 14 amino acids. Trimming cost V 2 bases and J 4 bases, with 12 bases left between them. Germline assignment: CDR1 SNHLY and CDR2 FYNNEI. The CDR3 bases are TGTGCCAGCAGTGAATCGATCCTACGGTACGAGCAGTACTTC. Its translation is CASSESILRYEQYF.